This TCR beta chain was identified during a study of T-cell memory formation after mild COVID-19. This CDR3 is 15 amino acids long. The ends were cut back, 1 base at V and 6 bases at J, with 14 bases in the middle. Germline CDR1 and CDR2: LGHNA and YNFKEQ. MiXCR was run by TCRdb on the 5' RACE reads, yielding one entry per CDR3 protein. The sample gives 540,000 or so distinct CDR3 sequences, around 21% of which show up once; around 13% is in the top ten. This sequence originates from an adult woman who had mild COVID-19 (a few samples of this study predate the infection). Cell type and time point are not known. The V gene is TRBV4-2, the J gene TRBJ2-3, with D unresolved. Sequencing was done on a sample of PBMCs or a T cell subset sorted from them (not recorded which). The DNA for the CDR3 is TGTGCCAGCAGCCAAGGCTCGTGGCCCGTTGATACGCAGTATTTT. Residues: CASSQGSWPVDTQYF.